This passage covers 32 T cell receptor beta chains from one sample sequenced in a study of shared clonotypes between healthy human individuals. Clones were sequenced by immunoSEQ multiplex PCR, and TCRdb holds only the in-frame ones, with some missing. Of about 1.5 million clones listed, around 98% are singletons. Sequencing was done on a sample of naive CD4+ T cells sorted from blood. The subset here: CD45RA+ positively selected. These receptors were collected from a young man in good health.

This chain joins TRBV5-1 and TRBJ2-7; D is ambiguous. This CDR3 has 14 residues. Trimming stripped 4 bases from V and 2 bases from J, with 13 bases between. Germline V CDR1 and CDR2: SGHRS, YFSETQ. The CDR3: CASSAARNTYEQYF. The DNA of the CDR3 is TGCGCCAGCAGCGCGGCCCGGAACACCTACGAGCAGTACTTC.

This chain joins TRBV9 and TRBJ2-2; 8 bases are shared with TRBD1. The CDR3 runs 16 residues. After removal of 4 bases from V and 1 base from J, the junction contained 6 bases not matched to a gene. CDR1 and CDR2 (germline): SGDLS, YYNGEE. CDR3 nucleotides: TGTGCCAGCAGCCCACGGACAGGGTGGAACACCGGGGAGCTGTTTTTT. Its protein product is CASSPRTGWNTGELFF.

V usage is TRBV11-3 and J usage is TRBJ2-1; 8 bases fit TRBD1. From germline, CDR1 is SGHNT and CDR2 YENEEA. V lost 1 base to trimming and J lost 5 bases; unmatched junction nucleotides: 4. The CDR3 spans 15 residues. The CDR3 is CASSLGDRRNNEQFF. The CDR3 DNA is TGTGCCAGCAGCTTAGGGGACAGGAGAAACAATGAGCAGTTCTTC.

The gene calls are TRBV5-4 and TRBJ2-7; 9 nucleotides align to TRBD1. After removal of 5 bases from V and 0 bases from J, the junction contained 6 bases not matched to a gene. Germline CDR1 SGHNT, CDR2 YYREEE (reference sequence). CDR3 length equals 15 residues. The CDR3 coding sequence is TGTGCCAGCAGGTACGGACAGGGGAGCTCCTACGAGCAGTACTTC. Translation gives CASRYGQGSSYEQYF.

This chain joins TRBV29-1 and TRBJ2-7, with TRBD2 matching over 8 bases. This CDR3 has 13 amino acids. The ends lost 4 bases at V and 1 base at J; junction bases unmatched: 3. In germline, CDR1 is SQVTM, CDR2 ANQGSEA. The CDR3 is CSVVGTRSYEQYF. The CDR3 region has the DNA TGCAGCGTTGTTGGGACTAGATCCTACGAGCAGTACTTC.

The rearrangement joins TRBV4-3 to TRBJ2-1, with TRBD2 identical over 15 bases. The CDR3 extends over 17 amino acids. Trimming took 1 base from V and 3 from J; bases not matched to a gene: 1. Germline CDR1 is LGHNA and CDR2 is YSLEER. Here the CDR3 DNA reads TGCGCCAGCAGCCAAGGGACTAGCGGGAGGGACTACAATGAGCAGTTCTTC. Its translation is CASSQGTSGRDYNEQFF.

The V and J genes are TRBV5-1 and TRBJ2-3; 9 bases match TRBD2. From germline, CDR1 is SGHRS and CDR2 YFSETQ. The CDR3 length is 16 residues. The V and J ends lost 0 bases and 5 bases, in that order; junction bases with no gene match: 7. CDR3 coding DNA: TGCGCCAGCAGCTTGGGGGGTAGCGGGAGCCAAGATACGCAGTATTTT. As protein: CASSLGGSGSQDTQYF.

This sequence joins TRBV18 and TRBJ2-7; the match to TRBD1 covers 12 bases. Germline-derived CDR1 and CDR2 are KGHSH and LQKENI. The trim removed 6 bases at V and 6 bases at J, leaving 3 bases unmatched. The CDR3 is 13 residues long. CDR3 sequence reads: CASSGTGGGEQYF. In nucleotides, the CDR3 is TGTGCCAGCTCCGGGACAGGGGGCGGCGAGCAGTACTTC.

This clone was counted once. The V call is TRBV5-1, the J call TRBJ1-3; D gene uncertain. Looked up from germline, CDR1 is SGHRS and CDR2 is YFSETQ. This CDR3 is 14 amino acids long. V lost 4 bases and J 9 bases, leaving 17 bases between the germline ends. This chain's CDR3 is CASSDPGSARTIYF. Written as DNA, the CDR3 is TGCGCCAGCAGCGACCCGGGTTCCGCTCGCACCATATATTTT.

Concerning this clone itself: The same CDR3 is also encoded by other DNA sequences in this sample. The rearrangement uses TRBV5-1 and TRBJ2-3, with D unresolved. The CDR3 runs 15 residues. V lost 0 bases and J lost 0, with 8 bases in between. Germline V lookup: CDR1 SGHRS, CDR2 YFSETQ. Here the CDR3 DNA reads TGCGCCAGCAGCTTGGCTGGCGGAAGCACAGATACGCAGTATTTT. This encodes CASSLAGGSTDTQYF.

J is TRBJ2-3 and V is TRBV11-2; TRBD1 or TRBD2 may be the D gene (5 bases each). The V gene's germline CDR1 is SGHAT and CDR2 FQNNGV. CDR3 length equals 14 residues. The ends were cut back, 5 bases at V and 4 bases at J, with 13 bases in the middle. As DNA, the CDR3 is TGTGCCAGCAGCCCAACCCGAGGGGCAGATACGCAGTATTTT. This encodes CASSPTRGADTQYF.

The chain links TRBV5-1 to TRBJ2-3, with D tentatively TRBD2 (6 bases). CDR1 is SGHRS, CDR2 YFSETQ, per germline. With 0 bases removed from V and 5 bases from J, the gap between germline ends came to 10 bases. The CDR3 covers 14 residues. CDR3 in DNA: TGCGCCAGCAGCTTGGGGTCGGGGGAAGATACGCAGTATTTT. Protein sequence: CASSLGSGEDTQYF.

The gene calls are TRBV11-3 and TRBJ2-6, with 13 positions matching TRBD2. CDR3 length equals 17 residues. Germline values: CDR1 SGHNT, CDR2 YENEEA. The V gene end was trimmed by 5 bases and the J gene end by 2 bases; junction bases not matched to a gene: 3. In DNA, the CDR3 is TGTGCCAGCAGCCCAACTAGCGGGAGGGCTGGGGCCAACGTCCTGACTTTC. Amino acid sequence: CASSPTSGRAGANVLTF.

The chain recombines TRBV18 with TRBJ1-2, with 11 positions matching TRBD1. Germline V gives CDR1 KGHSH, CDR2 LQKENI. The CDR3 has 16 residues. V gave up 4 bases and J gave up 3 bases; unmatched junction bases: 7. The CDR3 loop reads CASSRRTGGAYYGYTF. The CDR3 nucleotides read TGTGCCAGCTCACGGCGGACAGGGGGCGCTTACTATGGCTACACCTTC.

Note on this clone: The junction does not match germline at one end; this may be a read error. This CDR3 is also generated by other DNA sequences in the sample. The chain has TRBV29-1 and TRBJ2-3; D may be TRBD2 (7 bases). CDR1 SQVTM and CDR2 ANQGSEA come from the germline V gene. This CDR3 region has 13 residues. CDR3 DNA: TGCAGTGTTGAGGCGGGGGCCACAGATACGCAGTATTTT. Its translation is CSVEAGATDTQYF.

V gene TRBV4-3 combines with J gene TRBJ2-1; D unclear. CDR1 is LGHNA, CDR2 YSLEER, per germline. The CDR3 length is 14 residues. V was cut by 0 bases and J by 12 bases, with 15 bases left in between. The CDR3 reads CASSQDLSIRGQFF. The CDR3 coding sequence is TGCGCCAGCAGCCAAGATCTCTCCATTCGAGGGCAGTTCTTC.

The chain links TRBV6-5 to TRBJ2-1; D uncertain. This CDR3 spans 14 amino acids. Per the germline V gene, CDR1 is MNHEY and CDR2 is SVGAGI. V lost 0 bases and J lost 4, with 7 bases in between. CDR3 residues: CASSYSGSYNEQFF. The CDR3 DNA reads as TGTGCCAGCAGTTACTCGGGCAGTTACAATGAGCAGTTCTTC.

The CDR3 region has the DNA TGTGCCAGCAGGAGGGACATCCTCGGGAACACTGAAGCTTTCTTT. This encodes CASRRDILGNTEAFF. The genes are TRBV27 and TRBJ1-1, with D possibly being TRBD1 (6 bases). Trimming removed 6 bases from V and 1 base from J, with 15 bases in between. Looked up from germline, CDR1 is MNHEY and CDR2 is SMNVEV (reference sequence). The CDR3 has 15 residues.

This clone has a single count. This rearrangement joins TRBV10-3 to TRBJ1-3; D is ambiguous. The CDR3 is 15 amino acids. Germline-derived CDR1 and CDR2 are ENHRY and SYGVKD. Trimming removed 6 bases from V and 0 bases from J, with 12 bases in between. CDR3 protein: CAIRAGLNSGNTIYF. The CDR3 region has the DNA TGTGCCATCAGGGCGGGCCTGAACTCTGGAAACACCATATATTTT.

CDR3: CASSESPAPSYEQYF. The CDR3 DNA reads TGTGCCAGCAGTGAATCACCAGCCCCATCCTACGAGCAGTACTTC. This chain connects TRBV25-1 to TRBJ2-7; D is ambiguous. The ends were cut back, 1 base at V and 1 base at J, with 11 bases in the middle. This CDR3 is built from 15 residues. CDR1 is MGHDK and CDR2 is SYGVNS in the germline V gene.

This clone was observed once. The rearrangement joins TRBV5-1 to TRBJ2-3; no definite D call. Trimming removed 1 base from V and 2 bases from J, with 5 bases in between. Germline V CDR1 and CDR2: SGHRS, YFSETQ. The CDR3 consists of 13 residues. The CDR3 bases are TGCGCCAGCAGCTTGACAGCCACAGATACGCAGTATTTT. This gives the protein CASSLTATDTQYF. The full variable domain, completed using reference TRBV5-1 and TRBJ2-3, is KAGVTQTPRYLIKTRGQQVTLSCSPISGHRSVSWYQQTPGQGLQFLFEYFSETQRNKGNFPGRFSGRQFSNSRSEMNVSTLELGDSALYLCASSLTATDTQYFGPGTRLTVL.

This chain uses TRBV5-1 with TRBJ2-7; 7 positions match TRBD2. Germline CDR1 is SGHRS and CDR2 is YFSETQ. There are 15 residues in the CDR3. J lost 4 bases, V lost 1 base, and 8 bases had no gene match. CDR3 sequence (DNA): TGCGCCAGCAGCTTGATGTCTAGCGGCAGTTACGAGCAGTACTTC. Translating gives CASSLMSSGSYEQYF.

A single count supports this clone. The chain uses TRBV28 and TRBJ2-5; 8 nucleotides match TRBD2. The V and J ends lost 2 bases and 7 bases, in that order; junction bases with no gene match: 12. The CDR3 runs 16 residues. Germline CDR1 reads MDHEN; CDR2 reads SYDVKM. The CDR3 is CASSLLPGRAVGTQYF. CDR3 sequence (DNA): TGTGCCAGCAGTTTACTTCCCGGGAGGGCTGTGGGGACCCAGTACTTC.

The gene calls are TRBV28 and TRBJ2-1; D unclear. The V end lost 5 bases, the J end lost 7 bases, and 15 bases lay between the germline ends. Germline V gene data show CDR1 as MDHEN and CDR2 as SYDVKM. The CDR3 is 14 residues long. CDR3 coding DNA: TGTGCCAGCAGTAGGGCTAGTTCGAATAATGAGCAGTTCTTC. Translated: CASSRASSNNEQFF.

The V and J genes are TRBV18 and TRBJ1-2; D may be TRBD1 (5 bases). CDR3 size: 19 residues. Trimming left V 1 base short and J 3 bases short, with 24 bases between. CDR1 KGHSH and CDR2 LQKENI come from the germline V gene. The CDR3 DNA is TGTGCCAGCTCACCACGGGGAGGAAGGGCAGGGAAAGAGGACTATGGCTACACCTTC. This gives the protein CASSPRGGRAGKEDYGYTF.

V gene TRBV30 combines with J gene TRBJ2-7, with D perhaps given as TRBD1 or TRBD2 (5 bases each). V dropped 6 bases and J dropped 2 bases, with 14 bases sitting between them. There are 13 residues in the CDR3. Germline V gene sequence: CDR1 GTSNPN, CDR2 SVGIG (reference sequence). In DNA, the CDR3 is TGTGCCTGCACCGGGACCAGTCCCTACGAGCAGTACTTC. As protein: CACTGTSPYEQYF.

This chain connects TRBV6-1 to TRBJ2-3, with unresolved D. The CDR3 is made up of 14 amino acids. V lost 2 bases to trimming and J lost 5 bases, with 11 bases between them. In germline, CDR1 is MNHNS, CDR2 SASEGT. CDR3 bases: TGTGCCAGCAGTGAAAACGGCCTAGGAGATACGCAGTATTTT. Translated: CASSENGLGDTQYF.

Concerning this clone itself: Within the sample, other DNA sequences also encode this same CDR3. The CDR3 reads CASSERYNEQFF. CDR3 nucleotides: TGTGCCAGCAGTGAACGGTACAATGAGCAGTTCTTC. This chain links TRBV2 with TRBJ2-1; D not resolved. The CDR3 totals 12 residues. Germline V lookup: CDR1 SNHLY, CDR2 FYNNEI. V lost 2 bases, J lost 4 bases, and 3 bases lay in between.

The CDR3: CASSVDGPGGYTF. CDR3 DNA: TGCGCCAGCAGCGTCGACGGTCCGGGAGGCTACACCTTC. The chain couples TRBV5-1 to TRBJ1-2; no definite D call. V lost 4 bases, J lost 8 bases, and 15 bases lay in between. CDR1 is SGHRS and CDR2 is YFSETQ in the germline V gene. CDR3 length equals 13 residues.

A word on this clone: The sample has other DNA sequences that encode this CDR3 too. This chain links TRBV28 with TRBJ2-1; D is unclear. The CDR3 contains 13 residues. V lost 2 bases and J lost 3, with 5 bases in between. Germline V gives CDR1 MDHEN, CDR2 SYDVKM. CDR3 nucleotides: TGTGCCAGCAGTTTAGGCTACTACAATGAGCAGTTCTTC. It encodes CASSLGYYNEQFF.

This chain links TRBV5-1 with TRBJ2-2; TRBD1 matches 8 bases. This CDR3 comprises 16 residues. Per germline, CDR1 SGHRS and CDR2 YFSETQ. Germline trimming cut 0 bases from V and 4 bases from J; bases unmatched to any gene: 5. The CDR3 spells CASSLEGQGITGELFF. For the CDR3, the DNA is TGCGCCAGCAGCTTGGAAGGACAGGGCATCACCGGGGAGCTGTTTTTT.

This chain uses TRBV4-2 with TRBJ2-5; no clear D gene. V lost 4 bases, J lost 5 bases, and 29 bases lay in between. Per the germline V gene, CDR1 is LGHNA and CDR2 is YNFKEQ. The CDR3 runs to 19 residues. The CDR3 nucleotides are TGTGCCAGCAGCCGCCTCCCGCGACCCATGTCAGACACTGGGGAGACCCAGTACTTC. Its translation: CASSRLPRPMSDTGETQYF.